This T cell receptor beta chain stems from a study of blood T cells in healthy people across ages. Primed by a sample-barcoded 5' primer and a J-beta primer mix, a second PCR proceeded for roughly 6 to 12 cycles. TCRdb recomputed calls from the 5' RACE reads with MiXCR, one row per CDR3 protein. The sample lists roughly 800,000 distinct CDR3 sequences; roughly 64% were seen once. Each donor supplied roughly 9.1 milliliters of peripheral blood. CDR1 and CDR2 (germline): SGHRS, YFSETQ. The CDR3 sequence is 14 residues long. Trimming left V 5 bases short and J 2 bases short, with 13 bases between. Study-level points and caveats: A strong correlation was found between TCR beta diversity and the percentage of naive T cells. Age brought a roughly linear fall in TCR beta diversity measured per million T cells.

This clonotype was found a few times. The antigen is undetermined. This TCR derives from a man aged 30 to 39 in good health. The sequenced sample consisted of blood. The chain is built from TRBV5-1 and TRBJ2-5, with D perhaps TRBD2 (5 bases). CDR3 amino acids: CASRPDGIQETQYF. The CDR3 region has the DNA TGCGCCAGCAGACCGGACGGGATTCAAGAGACCCAGTACTTC.